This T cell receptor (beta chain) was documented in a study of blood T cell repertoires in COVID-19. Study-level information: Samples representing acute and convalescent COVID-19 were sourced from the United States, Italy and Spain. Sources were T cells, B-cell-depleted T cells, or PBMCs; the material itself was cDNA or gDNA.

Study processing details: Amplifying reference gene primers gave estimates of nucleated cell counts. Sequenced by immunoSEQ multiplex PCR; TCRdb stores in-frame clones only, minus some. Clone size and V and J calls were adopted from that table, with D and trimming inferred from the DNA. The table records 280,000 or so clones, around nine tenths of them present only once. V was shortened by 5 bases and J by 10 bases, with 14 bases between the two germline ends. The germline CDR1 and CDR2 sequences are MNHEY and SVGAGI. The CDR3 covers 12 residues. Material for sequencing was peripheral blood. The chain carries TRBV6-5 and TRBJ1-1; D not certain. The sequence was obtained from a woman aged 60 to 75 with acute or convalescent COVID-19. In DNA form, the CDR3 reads TGTGCCAGCAGTCCTCGTGGGAGAGGAGCTTTCTTT. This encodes CASSPRGRGAFF.